The 3 T cell receptor beta chains listed next were all sequenced from one sample in a study of CD8 T cells in ankylosing spondylitis. TCRdb itself ran the 5' RACE reads through MiXCR, one entry per CDR3 protein. The repertoire holds more than 200,000 distinct CDR3 sequences, roughly 25% seen once, with 0.5% to 0.75% in the top ten. Sequences were obtained from blood, either unsorted or a sorted T cell fraction (not recorded which). These receptors originate from a male donor with ankylosing spondylitis or in good health (not recorded which).

This clonotype was picked up a small number of times. V and J are TRBV20-1 and TRBJ2-1; TRBD1 matches at 10 bases. V gave up 4 bases and J gave up 3 bases; unmatched junction bases: 9. The CDR3 spans 16 residues. Germline assignment: CDR1 DFQATT and CDR2 SNEGSKA (reference sequence). CDR3 nucleotide sequence: TGCAGTGCTACGGGATATGGGACAGGGGACTACAATGAGCAGTTCTTC. Amino acid sequence: CSATGYGTGDYNEQFF.

A few counts support this clonotype. The chain couples TRBV11-3 to TRBJ2-7, with D tentatively TRBD1 (6 bases). Germline-derived CDR1 and CDR2 are SGHNT and YENEEA. Trimming took off 2 bases at V and 0 bases at J, with 11 bases between the two ends. The length of the CDR3 is 15 residues. The CDR3 here is CASSLNTGLSYEQYF. CDR3 in DNA: TGTGCCAGCAGCTTAAACACAGGGCTCTCCTACGAGCAGTACTTC. Full variable domain (outside the CDR3, taken from reference TRBV11-3 and TRBJ2-7): EAGVVQSPRYKIIEKKQPVAFWCNPISGHNTLYWYLQNLGQGPELLIRYENEEAVDDSQLPKDRFSAERLKGVDSTLKIQPAELGDSAVYLCASSLNTGLSYEQYFGPGTRLTVT.

The rearrangement joins TRBV20-1 to TRBJ1-1; maybe TRBD1 (6 bases). CDR1 is DFQATT and CDR2 is SNEGSKA in the germline V gene (reference sequence). V dropped 5 bases and J dropped 1 base, with 17 bases sitting between them. The CDR3 totals 15 residues. The CDR3 sequence is CSAHTVGHPNTEAFF. For the CDR3, the DNA is TGCAGTGCTCACACCGTGGGACATCCGAACACTGAAGCTTTCTTT.